The entry that follows covers one T cell receptor (beta chain) sequence. Its antigen is not known. The record originates from a study of T cell repertoires in cytomegalovirus infection. On the study more broadly: Selection of CMV epitopes for the study included recently identified HLA-C-restricted and well-studied HLA-B-restricted ones. Signatures in public TCR beta sequences pointed to both CMV infection and matching HLA type. General observations from the study: The ex vivo response was dominated by HLA-C-restricted CMV-specific TCR beta clonotypes. Using cumulative public TCR beta family frequency, the authors identified those who carried CMV together with the relevant HLA.

One entry per CDR3 protein, called by TCRdb with MiXCR from the reads. The sample lists roughly 920,000 distinct CDR3 sequences, approximately 31% seen once, with 11% to 15% in the top ten. This specimen was cultured CD8+ T cells from PBMCs, taken from culture after CMV antigen stimulation. This receptor was identified in a human donor in good health (CMV status not recorded). Some clones in this sample may be carry-over from other donors' samples.

The CDR3 DNA is TGCAGTGCTAGATCCGTTGACTGGGCAGGGGAAGAGACCCAGTACTTC. Translating it yields CSARSVDWAGEETQYF. This sequence joins TRBV20-1 and TRBJ2-5, with a possible D match to TRBD1 (6 bases). CDR1 DFQATT and CDR2 SNEGSKA come from the germline V gene (reference sequence). V was trimmed by 2 bases and J by 3 bases, leaving 19 bases between them. The CDR3 totals 16 residues.